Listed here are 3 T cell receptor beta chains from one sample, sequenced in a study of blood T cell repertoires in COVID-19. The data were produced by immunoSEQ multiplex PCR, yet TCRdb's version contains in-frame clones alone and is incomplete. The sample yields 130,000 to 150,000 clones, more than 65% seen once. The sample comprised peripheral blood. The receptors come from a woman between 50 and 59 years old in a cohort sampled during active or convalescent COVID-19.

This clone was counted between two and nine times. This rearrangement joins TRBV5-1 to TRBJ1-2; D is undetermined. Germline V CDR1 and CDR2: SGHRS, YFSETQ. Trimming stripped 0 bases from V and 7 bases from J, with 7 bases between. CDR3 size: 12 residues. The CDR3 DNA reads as TGCGCCAGCAGCTTGGAACGGGGTGGCTACACCTTC. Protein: CASSLERGGYTF. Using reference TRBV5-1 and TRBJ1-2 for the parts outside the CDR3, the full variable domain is KAGVTQTPRYLIKTRGQQVTLSCSPISGHRSVSWYQQTPGQGLQFLFEYFSETQRNKGNFPGRFSGRQFSNSRSEMNVSTLELGDSALYLCASSLERGGYTFGSGTRLTVV.

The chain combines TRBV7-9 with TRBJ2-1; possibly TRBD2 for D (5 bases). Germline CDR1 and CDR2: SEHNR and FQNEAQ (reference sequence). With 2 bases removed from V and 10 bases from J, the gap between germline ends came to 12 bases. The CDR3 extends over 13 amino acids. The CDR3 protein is CASSLRTLREQFF. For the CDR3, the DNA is TGTGCCAGCAGCTTACGGACTCTCAGGGAGCAGTTCTTC. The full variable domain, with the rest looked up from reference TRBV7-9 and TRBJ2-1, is DTGVSQNPRHKITKRGQNVTFRCDPISEHNRLYWYRQTLGQGPEFLTYFQNEAQLEKSRLLSDRFSAERPKGSFSTLEIQRTEQGDSAMYLCASSLRTLREQFFGPGTRLTVL.

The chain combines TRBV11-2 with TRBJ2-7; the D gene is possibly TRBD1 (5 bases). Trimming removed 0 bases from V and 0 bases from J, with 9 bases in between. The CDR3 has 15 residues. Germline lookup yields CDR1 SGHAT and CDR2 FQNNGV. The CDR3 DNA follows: TGTGCCAGCAGCTTAGATTCGACAGCCTCCTACGAGCAGTACTTC. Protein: CASSLDSTASYEQYF.